What follows are 22 T cell receptor beta chains derived from one specimen sequenced in a study of a mutant IDH1 vaccine in newly diagnosed glioma. These TCRs' antigens remain unknown. The sample's time point: week 35, safety follow-up. Vaccination comprised doses that each held 300 ug of mutant IDH1 20-mer peptide, plus topical imiquimod. The repertoire was sequenced with immunoSEQ multiplex PCR; TCRdb's copy has only in-frame clones and lacks some. Of tens of thousands of clones detected, more than 70% appear once; the ten largest clones hold less than 15%. This sample comprised PBMCs, obtained from a glioma patient whose treatment included an IDH1 peptide vaccine. These receptors were taken from a man aged 18 to 30 with glioma.

The V and J genes are TRBV7-2 and TRBJ1-5; no clear D gene. Trimming stripped 0 bases from V and 1 base from J, with 13 bases between. This CDR3 spans 17 amino acids. CDR1 and CDR2 from the germline V gene are SGHTA and FQGNSA. The CDR3, as DNA: TGTGCCAGCAGCTTAGCCCTTTTCCCGTCCAGCAATCAGCCCCAGCATTTT. Protein: CASSLALFPSSNQPQHF.

This rearrangement joins TRBV5-1 to TRBJ2-7, with 9 positions matching TRBD2. V was pared by 0 bases and J by 5 bases, with 9 bases of the junction left unmatched. The CDR3 is 16 amino acids. CDR1 and CDR2 (germline): SGHRS, YFSETQ. In nucleotides, the CDR3 is TGCGCCAGCAGCTTGGTGGGGTTAGCGGGAGTGAACGAGCAGTACTTC. Translation: CASSLVGLAGVNEQYF.

This rearrangement joins TRBV7-8 to TRBJ2-6; TRBD1 aligns across 7 bases. Germline CDR1 reads SGHVS; CDR2 reads FQNEAQ. The J segment lost 0 bases and the V segment lost 5 bases, leaving 10 bases of the junction unmatched. CDR3 length: 18 amino acids. CDR3: CASSHYRGSRSGANVLTF. In nucleotides, the CDR3 is TGTGCCAGCAGCCACTACAGGGGCAGTCGCTCTGGGGCCAACGTCCTGACTTTC.

The gene calls are TRBV7-2 and TRBJ2-5; 10 bases map to TRBD1. Germline CDR1 is SGHTA and CDR2 is FQGNSA. The CDR3 length is 16 residues. Germline trimming cut 5 bases from V and 2 bases from J; bases unmatched to any gene: 8. The CDR3 bases are TGTGCCAGCAGCGACGGGACAGGGGTCCGGCAAGAGACCCAGTACTTC. This gives the protein CASSDGTGVRQETQYF.

The genes are TRBV11-2 and TRBJ1-2; D possibly corresponds to TRBD1 (6 bases). The V and J ends lost 5 bases and 6 bases respectively, with 13 bases between them. The CDR3 consists of 13 residues. Germline CDR1 reads SGHAT; CDR2 reads FQNNGV. CDR3 amino acids: CASSLGAGDGYTF. The CDR3, as DNA: TGTGCCAGCAGCCTAGGGGCAGGGGATGGCTACACCTTC.

The rearrangement joins TRBV4-3 to TRBJ2-4; D gene unclear. This CDR3 contains 17 residues. Germline assignment: CDR1 LGHNA and CDR2 YSLEER. Trimming stripped 0 bases from V and 0 bases from J, with 12 bases between. The CDR3 spells CASSQESKGIAKNIQYF. DNA of the CDR3: TGCGCCAGCAGCCAAGAGAGTAAGGGAATAGCCAAAAACATTCAGTACTTC.

CDR3 sequence (DNA): TGTGCCTGGACCTCTGGGACAGGGGGCTCCTACGAGCAGTACTTC. Encoded protein: CAWTSGTGGSYEQYF. The chain recombines TRBV30 with TRBJ2-7; the match to TRBD1 covers 11 bases. The CDR3 length is 15 residues. The trim removed 4 bases at V and 0 bases at J, leaving 5 bases unmatched. Germline V gives CDR1 GTSNPN, CDR2 SVGIG (reference sequence).

The rearrangement joins TRBV7-6 to TRBJ2-7; no definite D call. The V gene lost 1 base and the J gene lost 4 bases, with 8 bases spanning the gap. Germline V gene data show CDR1 as SGHVS and CDR2 as FNYEAQ. The CDR3 has 13 amino acids. CDR3 coding DNA: TGTGCCAGCAGCTTAGAACAGAGGTACGAGCAGTACTTC. Translated, it gives CASSLEQRYEQYF.

The genes are TRBV5-1 and TRBJ1-1, with TRBD1 matching over 8 bases. Germline trimming cut 4 bases from V and 2 bases from J; bases unmatched to any gene: 10. Germline V gene lookup returns CDR1 SGHRS and CDR2 YFSETQ. The CDR3 is made up of 16 amino acids. CDR3 in amino acids: CASSRNRDRFNTEAFF. CDR3 nucleotide sequence: TGCGCCAGCAGCCGAAACCGGGACAGGTTCAACACTGAAGCTTTCTTT.

This sequence joins TRBV28 and TRBJ1-2; D gene unclear. Germline values: CDR1 MDHEN, CDR2 SYDVKM. Trimming stripped 7 bases from V and 4 bases from J, with 22 bases between. CDR3 size: 16 residues. CDR3 bases: TGTGCCAGCACCCAACCCTGGGTAAAGGGTGGCTATGGCTACACCTTC. Amino acids: CASTQPWVKGGYGYTF.

The chain recombines TRBV7-9 with TRBJ2-5; 11 positions agree with TRBD1. The germline V gene has CDR1 SEHNR and CDR2 FQNEAQ (reference sequence). The CDR3 is 16 amino acids. V was pared by 7 bases and J by 3 bases, with 10 bases of the junction left unmatched. The CDR3, as DNA: TGTGCCAGCACCCCCGGACAGGGGGCCATGGAAGAGACCCAGTACTTC. Translated, it gives CASTPGQGAMEETQYF. The variable domain in full, completed from reference TRBV7-9 and TRBJ2-5, reads DTGVSQNPRHKITKRGQNVTFRCDPISEHNRLYWYRQTLGQGPEFLTYFQNEAQLEKSRLLSDRFSAERPKGSFSTLEIQRTEQGDSAMYLCASTPGQGAMEETQYFGPGTRLLVL.

This chain uses TRBV6-5 with TRBJ2-7; 7 nucleotides align to TRBD1. Germline-derived CDR1 and CDR2 are MNHEY and SVGAGI. V was pared by 0 bases and J by 3 bases, with 8 bases of the junction left unmatched. CDR3 size: 16 residues. The CDR3 coding sequence is TGTGCCAGCAGTTACTCGATTCGAGGGACAGTCTACGAGCAGTACTTC. Its protein product is CASSYSIRGTVYEQYF.

This chain connects TRBV28 to TRBJ1-2, with a tentative D call TRBD1 (5 bases). This CDR3 comprises 15 residues. V was shortened by 4 bases and J by 2 bases, with 14 bases between the two germline ends. CDR1 and CDR2 (germline): MDHEN, SYDVKM. As DNA, the CDR3 is TGTGCCAGCAGTTATCTACCGGGACGGAACTATGGCTACACCTTC. As protein: CASSYLPGRNYGYTF.

The gene calls are TRBV13 and TRBJ1-1; D gene unclear. Trimming left V 3 bases short and J 3 bases short, with 14 bases between. This CDR3 contains 15 residues. The germline V gene encodes CDR1 PRHDT and CDR2 FYEKMQ (reference sequence). The CDR3 DNA sequence: TGTGCCAGCAGCTTCGAGTCTGCTACGGACACTGAAGCTTTCTTT. This encodes CASSFESATDTEAFF.

The chain is built from TRBV15 and TRBJ1-1; D is unresolved. CDR3 length: 12 amino acids. V gave up 2 bases and J gave up 5 bases, with 6 bases separating them. Germline V gives CDR1 LNHNV, CDR2 YYDKDF (reference sequence). DNA for the CDR3: TGTGCCACCAGCAGACATCAAACTGAAGCTTTCTTT. Amino acids: CATSRHQTEAFF.

J is TRBJ2-5 and V is TRBV7-2; 8 bases are a match to TRBD1. After removal of 2 bases from V and 2 bases from J, the junction contained 1 base not matched to a gene. This CDR3 spans 14 amino acids. CDR1 is SGHTA and CDR2 is FQGNSA in the germline V gene. This chain's CDR3 is CASSLNRGQETQYF. Written as DNA, the CDR3 is TGTGCCAGCAGCTTAAACAGGGGGCAAGAGACCCAGTACTTC.

The J gene is TRBJ2-2, the V gene TRBV4-1; D is perhaps TRBD2 (5 bases). V was pared by 0 bases and J by 4 bases, with 15 bases between. The CDR3 spans 17 residues. Germline V gene data show CDR1 as MGHRA and CDR2 as YSYEKL. The CDR3, as DNA: TGCGCCAGCAGCCAAGATCCAGGACTGGGTCGCACCGGGGAGCTGTTTTTT. Its translation is CASSQDPGLGRTGELFF.

The V call is TRBV9, the J call TRBJ1-5; 10 bases map to TRBD1. The CDR3 runs 15 residues. V dropped 3 bases and J dropped 1; count of bases not matched to a gene: 1. The germline CDR1 and CDR2 sequences are SGDLS and YYNGEE. CDR3 residues: CASSAGQGSNQPQHF. Here the CDR3 DNA reads TGTGCCAGCAGCGCGGGACAGGGGAGCAATCAGCCCCAGCATTTT.

The rearrangement uses TRBV19 and TRBJ2-7, with TRBD1 as a possible D gene (6 bases). This CDR3 has 15 residues. Deletions cut 6 bases from V and 2 bases from J, with 17 bases between. Germline V CDR1 and CDR2: LNHDA, SQIVND (reference sequence). The CDR3 nucleotides read TGTGCCAGTAGCCCAGGACAGTTCGGAACCTACGAGCAGTACTTC. Its protein product is CASSPGQFGTYEQYF.

The chain carries TRBV15 and TRBJ1-3; possible D gene TRBD1, 5 bases. Germline loops: CDR1 LNHNV, CDR2 YYDKDF (reference sequence). CDR3 length: 18 amino acids. Trimming left V 0 bases short and J 4 bases short, with 19 bases between. The CDR3 bases are TGTGCCACCAGCAGAGATCTCAGGGCGGCCACCGGGGGAAACACCATATATTTT. Translation: CATSRDLRAATGGNTIYF.

This clone appeared a single time. The genes are TRBV7-2 and TRBJ2-1, with 8 bases lining up with TRBD1. The germline V gene has CDR1 SGHTA and CDR2 FQGNSA. This CDR3 has 13 amino acids. Trimming cost V 7 bases and J 6 bases; bases outside gene matches: 5. The CDR3 sequence: CASTTGQGNEQFF. The CDR3 DNA sequence: TGTGCCAGCACCACCGGACAGGGCAATGAGCAGTTCTTC.

V usage is TRBV21-1 and J usage is TRBJ1-1; the table assigns TRBD1, which was not confirmed against the DNA. TRBV21-1 represents a pseudogene. The CDR3 length is 15 residues. The CDR3 reads CASGNETPMNTEAFF. The CDR3 coding sequence is TGTGCCAGCGGCAATGAAACACCGATGAACACTGAAGCTTTCTTT.